The 18 T cell receptor beta chains presented below share a single source sample, sequenced in a study of shared clonotypes between healthy human individuals. Clones were read by immunoSEQ multiplex PCR, and TCRdb kept only the in-frame ones, dropping some. The table records about 980,000 clones, 70% to 85% of them present only once. Input material: memory CD4+ T cells sorted from blood. The sample's subset: CD45RA-negative fraction. These receptor sequences come from a man aged 18 to 29 in good health.

The chain is built from TRBV18 and TRBJ1-2, with TRBD1 identical over 8 bases. J gave up 4 bases and V 2 bases, and 6 bases lay outside the gene matches. This CDR3 has 15 residues. Per germline, CDR1 KGHSH and CDR2 LQKENI. CDR3 nucleotides: TGTGCCAGCTCACCAGGGACAGGCAGTAGCTATGGCTACACCTTC. Translation gives CASSPGTGSSYGYTF. Full variable domain (outside the CDR3, taken from reference TRBV18 and TRBJ1-2): NAGVMQNPRHLVRRRGQEARLRCSPMKGHSHVYWYRQLPEEGLKFMVYLQKENIIDESGMPKERFSAEFPKEGPSILRIQQVVRGDSAAYFCASSPGTGSSYGYTFGSGTRLTVV.

This clone was detected once. This sequence joins TRBV10-2 and TRBJ1-2; weak D call: TRBD1 (5 bases). Germline lookup yields CDR1 WSHSY and CDR2 SAAADI. V was pared by 11 bases and J by 7 bases, with 14 bases between. This CDR3 comprises 11 residues. The CDR3 reads CAGRGAIGYTF. The CDR3 DNA follows: TGCGCCGGCCGCGGGGCTATTGGCTACACCTTC.

This clone was seen just once. This chain uses TRBV10-3 with TRBJ2-1; the D gene is possibly TRBD2 (6 bases). The CDR3 contains 12 residues. CDR1 and CDR2 (germline): ENHRY, SYGVKD. Trimming took off 10 bases at V and 1 base at J, with 8 bases between the two ends. In DNA form, the CDR3 reads TGTGCCACGGGAGATTCCTACAATGAGCAGTTCTTC. Its translation: CATGDSYNEQFF.

This chain links TRBV28 with TRBJ1-5, with D tentatively TRBD1 (5 bases). Trimming took off 2 bases at V and 7 bases at J, with 9 bases between the two ends. Germline V gene data show CDR1 as MDHEN and CDR2 as SYDVKM. The CDR3 sequence is 13 residues long. The CDR3 is CASSLGGAQPQHF. The CDR3 DNA sequence: TGTGCCAGCAGTTTAGGAGGGGCCCAGCCCCAGCATTTT.

The CDR3 loop reads CASSLQGASGDTQYF. In DNA form, the CDR3 reads TGCGCCAGCAGCTTACAGGGGGCGAGTGGTGATACGCAGTATTTT. The chain carries TRBV5-1 and TRBJ2-3, with 9 bases matching TRBD1. Germline loops: CDR1 SGHRS, CDR2 YFSETQ. Germline trimming cut 2 bases from V and 6 bases from J; bases unmatched to any gene: 7. This CDR3 is built from 15 residues. The full variable domain, its missing parts supplied by reference TRBV5-1 and TRBJ2-3, is KAGVTQTPRYLIKTRGQQVTLSCSPISGHRSVSWYQQTPGQGLQFLFEYFSETQRNKGNFPGRFSGRQFSNSRSEMNVSTLELGDSALYLCASSLQGASGDTQYFGPGTRLTVL.

The CDR3 DNA follows: TGCGCCAGCAGCTTGTCGCAGAATTCACCCCTCCACTTT. It is translated as CASSLSQNSPLHF. V is TRBV5-1 and J is TRBJ1-6; D not resolved. The V end lost 1 base, the J end lost 7 bases, and 6 bases lay between the germline ends. This CDR3 has 13 residues. Germline V gene data show CDR1 as SGHRS and CDR2 as YFSETQ. Full variable domain (missing parts from reference TRBV5-1 and TRBJ1-6): KAGVTQTPRYLIKTRGQQVTLSCSPISGHRSVSWYQQTPGQGLQFLFEYFSETQRNKGNFPGRFSGRQFSNSRSEMNVSTLELGDSALYLCASSLSQNSPLHFGNGTRLTVT.

The chain carries TRBV29-1 and TRBJ1-1; D gene unclear. The germline V gene has CDR1 SQVTM and CDR2 ANQGSEA. Trimming took off 2 bases at V and 0 bases at J, with 10 bases between the two ends. The CDR3 consists of 14 residues. CDR3 loop: CSVERWQMNTEAFF. Written as DNA, the CDR3 is TGCAGCGTTGAAAGGTGGCAGATGAACACTGAAGCTTTCTTT.

The chain joins TRBV13 to TRBJ2-7; D may be TRBD1 (6 bases). Germline V CDR1 and CDR2: PRHDT, FYEKMQ (reference sequence). V was trimmed by 3 bases and J by 0 bases, leaving 18 bases between them. The CDR3 extends over 17 amino acids. CDR3: CASSLGFRDTRSYEQYF. The CDR3, as DNA: TGTGCCAGCAGCTTGGGGTTCCGGGACACCCGCTCCTACGAGCAGTACTTC.

The chain combines TRBV18 with TRBJ1-5; 8 bases align to TRBD1. The CDR3 totals 16 residues. With V trimmed by 4 bases and J by 0 bases, 5 bases remained unmatched. Germline V gene sequence: CDR1 KGHSH, CDR2 LQKENI. The CDR3 DNA follows: TGTGCCAGCTCACTCTCCGGGACAGGTAGCAATCAGCCCCAGCATTTT. It specifies CASSLSGTGSNQPQHF.

V is TRBV11-2 and J is TRBJ1-1; no reliable D call. V was trimmed by 2 bases and J by 2 bases, leaving 6 bases between them. The CDR3 has 13 amino acids. Germline CDR1 and CDR2: SGHAT and FQNNGV. The CDR3 is CASSLIPNTEAFF. Here the CDR3 DNA reads TGTGCCAGCAGCTTAATCCCCAACACTGAAGCTTTCTTT.

V is TRBV6-6 and J is TRBJ2-7; D call uncertain. The V gene lost 0 bases and the J gene lost 1 base, with 7 bases spanning the gap. Germline loops: CDR1 MNHNY, CDR2 SVGAGI (reference sequence). The CDR3 has 14 amino acids. The CDR3 sequence: CASSYSAGSYEQYF. In DNA, the CDR3 is TGTGCCAGCAGTTACTCAGCAGGTTCCTACGAGCAGTACTTC.

This chain joins TRBV5-1 and TRBJ2-2; D is ambiguous. The CDR3 consists of 15 residues. Germline lookup yields CDR1 SGHRS and CDR2 YFSETQ. V was shortened by 3 bases and J by 3 bases, with 12 bases between the two germline ends. The CDR3 protein is CASSSASRDTGELFF. As DNA, the CDR3 is TGCGCCAGCAGCTCCGCTTCCAGAGACACCGGGGAGCTGTTTTTT.

The chain employs TRBV7-9 and TRBJ2-3; D may be TRBD2 (6 bases). CDR1 is SEHNR and CDR2 is FQNEAQ in the germline V gene (reference sequence). With 2 bases removed from V and 6 bases from J, the gap between germline ends came to 18 bases. The CDR3 contains 16 residues. The CDR3 coding sequence is TGTGCCAGCAGCTTAAGAGGAGACGGTGGGGGGGATACGCAGTATTTT. Protein product: CASSLRGDGGGDTQYF. Full variable domain (rest looked up from reference TRBV7-9 and TRBJ2-3): DTGVSQNPRHKITKRGQNVTFRCDPISEHNRLYWYRQTLGQGPEFLTYFQNEAQLEKSRLLSDRFSAERPKGSFSTLEIQRTEQGDSAMYLCASSLRGDGGGDTQYFGPGTRLTVL.

The V gene is TRBV10-3, the J gene TRBJ2-1; 8 bases are a match to TRBD1. Germline assignment: CDR1 ENHRY and CDR2 SYGVKD. The junction had 4 bases not matched to a gene; V was cut back by 2 bases and J by 7 bases. The CDR3 is 14 residues long. CDR3 DNA sequence: TGTGCCATCAGTGAGGTAACAGGGGGAAATGAGCAGTTCTTC. Protein: CAISEVTGGNEQFF.

This clone was recorded only once. The rearrangement links TRBV2 to TRBJ1-1; 8 bases align to TRBD1. The length of the CDR3 is 15 residues. The germline CDR1 and CDR2 sequences are SNHLY and FYNNEI. Trimming cost V 8 bases and J 4 bases; bases outside gene matches: 12. DNA of the CDR3: TGTGCCAGCCCGGACAGGGACGAAGGGGGCACTGAAGCTTTCTTT. Encoded protein: CASPDRDEGGTEAFF.

J is TRBJ2-6 and V is TRBV7-2; possible D gene TRBD2, 5 bases. Between the trimmed V and J ends, which lost 7 bases and 0 bases, there was a span of 16 bases. This CDR3 comprises 17 residues. Germline CDR1 reads SGHTA; CDR2 reads FQGNSA. The CDR3 bases are TGTGCCAGCACCACTGAACTCGGGGTCTCTGGGGCCAACGTCCTGACTTTC. This gives the protein CASTTELGVSGANVLTF.

The chain has TRBV10-3 and TRBJ2-7, with TRBD2 matching 11 bases. Trimming removed 8 bases from V and 0 bases from J; junction bases left unmatched: 9. Per the germline V gene, CDR1 is ENHRY and CDR2 is SYGVKD. The CDR3 consists of 16 residues. The CDR3 region has the DNA TGTGCCATCTCGGGTAGCGGGGGGGATTTCTCCTACGAGCAGTACTTC. Residues: CAISGSGGDFSYEQYF.

A word on this clone: Other nucleotide sequences in the sample specify the same CDR3. The J gene is TRBJ2-1, the V gene TRBV6-6, with D maybe TRBD1 (5 bases). Trimming cost V 7 bases and J 3 bases, with 10 bases left between them. Germline CDR1 reads MNHNY; CDR2 reads SVGAGI (reference sequence). The CDR3 contains 13 residues. The CDR3 protein is CASIRGDYNEQFF. CDR3 DNA sequence: TGTGCCAGCATTAGGGGCGACTACAATGAGCAGTTCTTC.